This record covers a single T cell receptor beta chain. The specificity of this receptor is unknown. Per-base qualities were not stored, and no clone one base away is much larger. The immunoSEQ platform was used to sequence TCR beta CDR3 regions at survey depth. The QIAamp DNA micro kit was used to extract genomic DNA from every cultured and uncultured CD8+ T cell population. The authors' pipeline ran thus. Samples with fewer than 5,000 productive reads were excluded, which removed about 6% of the roughly 75 HIV peptide-stimulated cultures. A MANAFEST web app trimmed sequences to CDR3 and removed nonproductive sequences, CDR3s under 5 amino acids, and those not starting C or ending F/W. To count as antigen-specific, a clonotype had to be expanded in at least 2 of 3 replicates compared with the no-peptide control at FDR 0.01, and only within one epitope family. A specific clonotype also had to show a frequency at least fivefold higher than in wells stimulated with peptides from other epitope families. In TCRdb, the immuneACCESS table is reduced to in-frame sequences with V and J assigned. These tables do not hold every clone; where another copy was compared, an unresolved V gene accounts for under half, and the others remain unexplained. V and J calls and clone size are given by that table; D and trimming were obtained from the DNA. The sample records thousands of clones, 65% to 80% of which are singletons. The ten biggest clones cover roughly half of the sample.

The CDR3 goes from the cysteine to the phenylalanine over 15 residues. This entry keeps only the CDR3 DNA: 45 bases, framed from base 1. Trimming leaves V shorter by 1 base and J shorter by 2 bases, with the junction holding 5 bases beyond the gene matches. Looking up the germline V gene yields CDR1 MDHEN and CDR2 SYDVKM. These data are taken from a study of CD8 T cell repertoires and HIV-1 epitope variants (TCRdb year 2020). Turning to the overall study: In separate culture wells, T cells were stimulated with each of twenty-five peptides that represented autologous and known Gag and Nef epitope variants. Among the control conditions were a peptide pool of CMV, EBV and flu, the Ebola AY9 epitope serving as a negative control, and a well with no peptide. Tested epitopes included three Gag epitope families and Nef HW9 and YT9. Running each culture condition in triplicate, except for one peptide done in duplicate, gave a total of 80 to 95 T cell cultures. A 1M T cell aliquot was kept as an uncultured baseline condition, separate from the 65 to 85 T cell cultures. T cells were enriched using the EasySep Human T Cell Enrichment Kit and then co-cultured with an equal number of autologous T cell-negative cells acting as antigen-presenting cells. Cultures were maintained for ten to eleven days in IMDM with gentamicin, and half-media changes adding IL-2, IL-7 and IL-15 were performed on days 3 and 7. The paper's findings and limits, for the study overall: Only TCR beta chains were identified by the assay, and proliferation to antigen, not T cell function or cytokine profile, was indicated. Several clonotypes recognized the Nef KF9 family and one clonotype recognized the HW9 family, while no responses to the TAALDMSHF plasma variant were seen. Roughly 9 antigen-specific TCR beta clonotypes were identified, and 6 or 7 of them appeared cross-reactive for autologous or known escape epitope variants.

The EasySep Human CD8+ T Cell Enrichment Kit was used on day 10 to isolate CD8+ T cells from every culture. In this chain, TRBV28 is recombined with TRBJ2-7; TRBD2 lines up with 7 middle nucleotides. This TCR was sampled from a male donor with HIV. The specimen sequenced was cultured CD8+ T cells derived from PBMCs. CDR3 loop: CASSLLGGVTYEQYF. The base sequence is TGTGCCAGCAGTTTATTGGGGGGGGTCACCTACGAGCAGTACTTC.